This T cell receptor beta chain was retrieved from a study of blood T cells in healthy people across ages. Peripheral blood from each donor was collected in a volume of roughly 9.8 milliliters. Sample-barcoded 5' priming and a J-beta primer mix drove a second PCR of about 6 to 12 cycles. From the 5' RACE reads, TCRdb called clonotypes with MiXCR, one entry per CDR3 protein. The table shows roughly 930,000 distinct CDR3 sequences, with roughly 52% occurring only once. The ends lost 3 bases at V and 4 bases at J; junction bases unmatched: 9. There are 16 residues in the CDR3. Sequencing was done on a sample of blood. The chain recombines TRBV12-3 or TRBV12-4 with TRBJ2-3; the match to TRBD2 covers 8 bases. This sequence originates from a young man in good health. This CDR3 is CASSFYYGGAADTQYF. The CDR3 DNA reads TGTGCCAGCAGTTTTTACTACGGGGGGGCGGCAGATACGCAGTATTTT.